The entry that follows covers one T cell receptor beta chain sequence. As processed by the authors: Researchers report that nucleated cell counts were estimated from reference gene primer amplification. The repertoire was sequenced with immunoSEQ multiplex PCR; TCRdb's copy has only in-frame clones and lacks some. V, J and clone size derive from that table, while D and trimming were established from the DNA sequence. This table has 300,000 to 350,000 clones, 88% appearing once. While infection was still active, Seattle patients were enrolled and then followed longitudinally. This specimen belongs to a study of blood T cell repertoires in COVID-19. For the study at large: COVID-19 samples, acute and convalescent, were from the United States, Italy and Spain. PBMCs, B-cell-depleted T cells, or T cells provided the cDNA or gDNA that made up the material.

The CDR3 consists of 14 residues. Germline values: CDR1 MNHEY, CDR2 SVGAGI. V lost 4 bases and J 5 bases, leaving 14 bases between the germline ends. The genes are TRBV6-5 and TRBJ1-2; D gene uncertain. This receptor was obtained from a woman in her twenties or thirties with COVID-19, enrolled during active disease. Sequencing was done on a sample of peripheral blood. In DNA form, the CDR3 reads TGTGCCAGCAGTTCAAAACGCGAGGGTTATGGCTACACCTTC. It encodes CASSSKREGYGYTF.